This TCR beta chain was captured by sequencing in a study of molecular identifiers for immune sequencing clone quantification. Libraries for naive CD8 T cells, which were made from approximately 20,000 to 980,000 sorted cells, drew on 10%, 30% or 50% of the RNA. Both previously described methods and listed TCR primers were employed to make bulk TCR libraries. TCRdb reprocessed the PCR reads via MiXCR and lists one record per CDR3 protein. The repertoire holds about half a million distinct CDR3 sequences, with around 23% as singletons. Losses at the gene ends were 6 bases for V and 5 bases for J; bases not matched to a gene: 11. The CDR3 spans 14 residues. Germline CDR1 DFQATT, CDR2 SNEGSKA (reference sequence).

The sequence came from a human donor in good health. Some libraries in this study had Jurkat cell RNA spiked in. This chain uses TRBV20-1 with TRBJ2-7, with TRBD1 matching over 9 bases. Specimen: naive CD8+ T cells from blood, with Jurkat cell RNA spiked in. The subset: FACS-sorted CD8+CD4-CCR7+CD45RA+ naive T cells. DNA for the CDR3: TGCAGTGCCCGTCCCACGGGACAGGGTGACGAGCAGTACTTC. Amino acid sequence: CSARPTGQGDEQYF.